A single T cell receptor beta chain is shown here with its context. The authors' processing: Amplification from reference gene primers served as the basis for estimated nucleated cell counts. Sequenced by immunoSEQ multiplex PCR; TCRdb stores in-frame clones only, minus some. That table is the source of V, J and clone size, and D and trimming were worked out from the DNA. The sample has 230,000 or so clones, roughly 84% seen once. This entry comes from a study of blood T cell repertoires in COVID-19. Study as a whole: Spain, Italy and the United States supplied samples that represented acute and convalescent COVID-19.

Within the 2 weeks before study entry, each person in the exposed group met a COVID-19 case. The CDR3 is 15 residues long. Trimming took 0 bases from V and 8 from J; bases not matched to a gene: 5. Germline V gives CDR1 SGHNT, CDR2 YYREEE (reference sequence). This receptor was obtained from a woman aged 50 to 60 who had been exposed to COVID-19. V is TRBV5-4 and J is TRBJ1-1, with 12 bases that match TRBD1. The sequencing sample was made of PBMCs or T cells enriched from blood (not recorded which). The CDR3 region has the DNA TGTGCCAGCAGCTTGGTCACCGGGACAGGGGGCGAAGCTTTCTTT. Its translation is CASSLVTGTGGEAFF.